This T cell receptor (beta chain) was found in a study of human T cells and chemical hapten exposure (dated by TCRdb to the early 2020s). As for the study more broadly: For sensitization, 2% DPC in acetone was applied to a roughly 2 cm by roughly 2 cm area of upper inner arm skin. Blood samples were taken from patients before sensitization (week 0) and then at 2, 6 and about 24 weeks after DPC sensitization. This study followed changes in the peripheral blood TCR repertoire in vivo during primary and secondary sensitization of alopecia patients to the hapten diphenylcyclopropenone (DPC). Libraries were pooled for sequencing, and variation in per-sample TCR yields was attributed mainly to small differences in library volumes within the pool. The mostly female patient cohort included alopecia areata with under or over 50% scalp involvement, alopecia totalis and alopecia universalis. Throughout the roughly 24-week study period, patients were also given weekly therapeutic DPC doses on the scalp. Twenty-nine alopecia patients gave blood for TCR sequencing at one to four time points (pre-sensitization, 2, 6 and 24 weeks). Patch testing was performed on the upper back with Finn chambers containing 0.01% DPC, and the patch tests were scored after 6 days according to International Contact Dermatitis Research Group standards.

The time point label of this sample denotes: patch test 1, 2 weeks after DPC sensitization. The sample's treatment or condition label, in plain terms: therapeutic diphenylcyclopropenone sensitization with weekly scalp DPC. At each patch-test visit, blood was drawn before the patch test was applied. Patients were eligible if aged 18 to 70, diagnosed with alopecia and judged suitable for DPC therapy, and pregnant patients were excluded. Total RNA was extracted from unfractionated whole blood collected in Tempus Blood RNA tubes. The sample holds many counts of this clonotype. The antigen it binds to is not known. Base qualities were left out, and no much larger clone turns up one base away. Library creation used RACE. The sample was run on a NextSeq 500. Library preparation attached unique molecular identifiers to individual cDNA molecules for quantitative, reproducible TCR counting. Each blood RNA sample was used to sequence both TCR alpha and TCR beta chains. In the paper's pipeline: The median number of TCRs per sample was roughly 94,000, ranging from roughly 23,224 to 690,600. The Decombinator software suite was used to annotate the V, J and CDR3 of the TCR reads. Every sample was subsampled to the same number of TCRs (28,000) for the PS versus PT1 abundance plots. TCRs were defined as expanded if absent before sensitization and observed at least eight times at the 2-week time point. TCRdb reran the public reads through fastp at Q25 and MiXCR, keeping productive beta chains. Duplicate CDR3 protein sequences are folded into a single record with the most common DNA and genes. The V and J calls were not made by the authors but by TCRdb's processing. This sample holds tens of thousands of distinct CDR3 sequences; about 9.3% were observed only once. Clones ranked in the top ten supply more than 10% of the sample.

CDR1 and CDR2 are drawn from the germline V gene (reference sequence): GTSNPN, SVGIG. Measured from the cysteine to the phenylalanine, the CDR3 is 15 residues long. The retained sequence is limited to the CDR3, 45 bases, with the frame set at the first base. V loses 4 bases, J loses 7 bases, and the germline ends lie 17 bases apart. General study outcomes and caveats: Compared with pre-sensitization or healthy control sets, expanded TCRs formed significantly more large CDR3 similarity clusters, which is consistent with antigen-driven responses. The number of PT1 expanded TCRs positively correlated with patch test score, significant at thresholds 8, 16 and 32 but not 4. After repeated subsampling, changes were observed in the strength of the expansion versus patch-test correlation and in the threshold at which the correlation became significant. DPC sensitization did not change how many TCRs were above 1 in 1000 frequency, and no evidence was found of alterations in global repertoire structure. Because every patient had alopecia, a presumed autoimmune disease, the patients' immune response might differ from that of healthy individuals.

The rearranged segments are TRBV30 and TRBJ1-6; the D gene remains uncertain. This clonotype was obtained from a woman in her 40s with alopecia areata. Some clones in this sample may be carry-over from other donors' samples. The specimen comprised whole blood, sampled in connection with sensitization to the hapten diphenylcyclopropenone (DPC). The base sequence is TGTGCCTGGACGGTGCCGTACAGACCAAATTCACCCCTCCACTTT. Protein translation: CAWTVPYRPNSPLHF.